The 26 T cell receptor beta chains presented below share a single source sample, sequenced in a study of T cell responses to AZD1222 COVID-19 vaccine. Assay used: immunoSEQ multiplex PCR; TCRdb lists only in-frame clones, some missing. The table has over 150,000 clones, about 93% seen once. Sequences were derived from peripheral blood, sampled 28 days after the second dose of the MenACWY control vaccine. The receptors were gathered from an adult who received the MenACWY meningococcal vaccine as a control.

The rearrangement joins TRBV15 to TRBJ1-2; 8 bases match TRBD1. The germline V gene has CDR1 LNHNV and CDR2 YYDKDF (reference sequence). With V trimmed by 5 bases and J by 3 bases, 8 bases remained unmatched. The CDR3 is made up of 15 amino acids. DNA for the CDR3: TGTGCCACCAGCGGCCGGACAGGGCACCACTATGGCTACACCTTC. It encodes CATSGRTGHHYGYTF.

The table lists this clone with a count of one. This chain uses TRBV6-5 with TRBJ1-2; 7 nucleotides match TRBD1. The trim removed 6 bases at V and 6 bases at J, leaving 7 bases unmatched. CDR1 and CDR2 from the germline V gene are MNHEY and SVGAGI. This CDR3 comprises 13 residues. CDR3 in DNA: TGTGCCAGCAGGAACAGGGGAACTGATGGCTACACCTTC. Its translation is CASRNRGTDGYTF.

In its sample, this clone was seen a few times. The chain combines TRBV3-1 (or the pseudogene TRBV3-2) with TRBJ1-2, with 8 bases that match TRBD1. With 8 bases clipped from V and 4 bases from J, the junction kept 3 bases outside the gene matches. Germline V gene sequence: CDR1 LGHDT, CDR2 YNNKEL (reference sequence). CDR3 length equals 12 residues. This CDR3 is CASAQGAYGYTF. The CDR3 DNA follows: TGTGCCAGCGCGCAGGGGGCCTATGGCTACACCTTC.

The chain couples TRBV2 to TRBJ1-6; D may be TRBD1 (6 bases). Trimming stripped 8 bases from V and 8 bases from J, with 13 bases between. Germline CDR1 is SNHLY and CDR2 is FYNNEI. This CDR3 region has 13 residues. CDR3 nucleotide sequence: TGTGCCAGCGGTGGGGGCCGGGATTCACCCCTCCACTTT. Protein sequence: CASGGGRDSPLHF. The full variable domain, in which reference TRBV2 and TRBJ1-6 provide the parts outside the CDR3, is EPEVTQTPSHQVTQMGQEVILRCVPISNHLYFYWYRQILGQKVEFLVSFYNNEISEKSEIFDDQFSVERPDGSNFTLKIRSTKLEDSAMYFCASGGGRDSPLHFGNGTRLTVT.

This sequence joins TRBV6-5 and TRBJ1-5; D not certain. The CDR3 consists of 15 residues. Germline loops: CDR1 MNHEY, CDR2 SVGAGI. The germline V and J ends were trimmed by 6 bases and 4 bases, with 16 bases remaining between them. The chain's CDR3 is CASSSGGHLNQPQHF. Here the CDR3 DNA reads TGTGCCAGCAGCTCCGGCGGTCACCTTAATCAGCCCCAGCATTTT.

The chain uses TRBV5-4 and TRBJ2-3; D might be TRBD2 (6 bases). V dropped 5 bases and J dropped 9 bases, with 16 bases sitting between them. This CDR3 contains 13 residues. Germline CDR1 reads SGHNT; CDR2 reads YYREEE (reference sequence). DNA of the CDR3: TGTGCCAGCAGGCCCCTCGCGGCGGGGACGCAGTATTTT. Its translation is CASRPLAAGTQYF.

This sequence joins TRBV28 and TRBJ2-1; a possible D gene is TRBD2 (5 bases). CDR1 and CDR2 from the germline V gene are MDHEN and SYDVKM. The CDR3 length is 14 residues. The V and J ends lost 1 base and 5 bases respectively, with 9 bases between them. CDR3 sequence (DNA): TGTGCCAGCAGTTTATTGGGGAGCGACAATGAGCAGTTCTTC. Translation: CASSLLGSDNEQFF.

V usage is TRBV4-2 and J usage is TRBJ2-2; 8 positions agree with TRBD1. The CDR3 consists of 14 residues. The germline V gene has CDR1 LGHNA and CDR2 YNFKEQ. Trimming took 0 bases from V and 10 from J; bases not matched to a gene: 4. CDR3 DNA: TGTGCCAGCAGCCAAGATACAGGGGGTGTGGAGCTGTTTTTT. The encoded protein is CASSQDTGGVELFF.

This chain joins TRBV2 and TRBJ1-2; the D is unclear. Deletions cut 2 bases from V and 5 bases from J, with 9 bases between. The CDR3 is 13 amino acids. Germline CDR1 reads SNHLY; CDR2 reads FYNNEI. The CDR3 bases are TGTGCCAGCAGTGAAAATTCCGGGTATGGCTACACCTTC. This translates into CASSENSGYGYTF. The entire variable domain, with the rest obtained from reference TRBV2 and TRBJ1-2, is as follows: EPEVTQTPSHQVTQMGQEVILRCVPISNHLYFYWYRQILGQKVEFLVSFYNNEISEKSEIFDDQFSVERPDGSNFTLKIRSTKLEDSAMYFCASSENSGYGYTFGSGTRLTVV.

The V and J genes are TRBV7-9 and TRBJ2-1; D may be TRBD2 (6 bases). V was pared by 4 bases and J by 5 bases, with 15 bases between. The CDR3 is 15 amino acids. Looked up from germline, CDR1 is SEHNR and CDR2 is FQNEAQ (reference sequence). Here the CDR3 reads CASSSGGLRDNEQFF. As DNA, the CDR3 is TGTGCCAGCAGCTCCGGCGGACTAAGAGACAATGAGCAGTTCTTC. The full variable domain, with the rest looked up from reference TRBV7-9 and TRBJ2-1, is DTGVSQNPRHKITKRGQNVTFRCDPISEHNRLYWYRQTLGQGPEFLTYFQNEAQLEKSRLLSDRFSAERPKGSFSTLEIQRTEQGDSAMYLCASSSGGLRDNEQFFGPGTRLTVL.

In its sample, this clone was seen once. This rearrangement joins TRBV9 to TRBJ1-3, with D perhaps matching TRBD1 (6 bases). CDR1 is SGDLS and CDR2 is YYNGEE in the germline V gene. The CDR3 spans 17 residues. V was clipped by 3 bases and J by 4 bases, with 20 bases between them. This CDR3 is CASSESTLHRAGNTIYF. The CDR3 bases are TGTGCCAGCAGCGAATCCACCTTACACAGGGCGGGAAACACCATATATTTT. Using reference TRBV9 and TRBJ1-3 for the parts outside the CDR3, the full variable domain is DSGVTQTPKHLITATGQRVTLRCSPRSGDLSVYWYQQSLDQGLQFLIQYYNGEERAKGNILERFSAQQFPDLHSELNLSSLELGDSALYFCASSESTLHRAGNTIYFGEGSWLTVV.

CDR3 coding DNA: TGTGCCAGCAGCTTAGGAACAGGGGGTTCGAGCACCGGGGAGCTGTTTTTT. Protein: CASSLGTGGSSTGELFF. The chain joins TRBV7-2 to TRBJ2-2, with 8 positions matching TRBD1. Germline assignment: CDR1 SGHTA and CDR2 FQGNSA. The CDR3 runs 17 residues. V shed 1 base, J shed 4 bases, and the junction held 8 bases outside the gene matches.

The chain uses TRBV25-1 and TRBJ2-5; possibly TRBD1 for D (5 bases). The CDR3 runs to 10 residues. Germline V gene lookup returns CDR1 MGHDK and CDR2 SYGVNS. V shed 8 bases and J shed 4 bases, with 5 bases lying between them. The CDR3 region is CASQGETQYF. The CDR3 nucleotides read TGTGCCAGCCAGGGAGAGACCCAGTACTTC.

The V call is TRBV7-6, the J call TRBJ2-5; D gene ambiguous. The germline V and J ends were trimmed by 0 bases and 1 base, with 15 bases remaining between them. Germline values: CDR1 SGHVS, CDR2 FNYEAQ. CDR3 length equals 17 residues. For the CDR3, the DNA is TGTGCCAGCAGCTTAGCATCTCGGGTAGATCTCCAAGAGACCCAGTACTTC. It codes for CASSLASRVDLQETQYF.

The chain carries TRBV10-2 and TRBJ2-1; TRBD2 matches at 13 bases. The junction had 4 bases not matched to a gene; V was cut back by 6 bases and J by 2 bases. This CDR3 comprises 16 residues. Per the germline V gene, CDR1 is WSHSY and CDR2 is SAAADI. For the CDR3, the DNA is TGCGCCAGCAGCACTAGCGGGGGGGCCCCCTACAATGAGCAGTTCTTC. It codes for CASSTSGGAPYNEQFF.

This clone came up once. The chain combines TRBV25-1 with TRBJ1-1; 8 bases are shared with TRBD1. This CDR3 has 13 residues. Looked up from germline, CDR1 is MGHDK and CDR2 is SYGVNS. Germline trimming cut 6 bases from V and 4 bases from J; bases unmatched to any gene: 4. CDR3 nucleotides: TGTGCCAGCAGAGCCACAGGGGGCACTGAAGCTTTCTTT. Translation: CASRATGGTEAFF.

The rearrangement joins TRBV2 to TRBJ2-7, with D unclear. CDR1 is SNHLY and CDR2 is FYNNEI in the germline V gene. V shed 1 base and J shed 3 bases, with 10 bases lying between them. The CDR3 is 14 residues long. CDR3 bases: TGTGCCAGCAGTGAAGGGCCACTCGGCTACGAGCAGTACTTC. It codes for CASSEGPLGYEQYF.

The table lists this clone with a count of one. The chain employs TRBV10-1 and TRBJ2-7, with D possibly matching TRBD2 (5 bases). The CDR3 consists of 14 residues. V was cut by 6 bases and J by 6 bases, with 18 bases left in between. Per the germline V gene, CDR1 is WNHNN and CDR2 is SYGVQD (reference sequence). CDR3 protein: CASSPLEGSGEQYF. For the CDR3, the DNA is TGCGCCAGCAGCCCCTTAGAGGGATCAGGCGAGCAGTACTTC.

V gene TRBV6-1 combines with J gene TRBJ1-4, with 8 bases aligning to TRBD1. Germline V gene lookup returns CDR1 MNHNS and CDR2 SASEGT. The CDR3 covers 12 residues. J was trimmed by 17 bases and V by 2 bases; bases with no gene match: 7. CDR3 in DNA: TGTGCCAGCAGTGAAACGCAAGGACAGGGTTTTTTT. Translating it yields CASSETQGQGFF.

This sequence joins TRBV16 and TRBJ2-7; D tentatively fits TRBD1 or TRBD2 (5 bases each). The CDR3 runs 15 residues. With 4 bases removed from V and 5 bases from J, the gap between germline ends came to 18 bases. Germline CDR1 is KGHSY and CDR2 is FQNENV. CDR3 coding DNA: TGTGCCAGCAGCCCAGGTTCGATTGGGGGTCACGAGCAGTACTTC. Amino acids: CASSPGSIGGHEQYF. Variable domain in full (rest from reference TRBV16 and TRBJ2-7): GEEVAQTPKHLVRGEGQKAKLYCAPIKGHSYVFWYQQVLKNEFKFLISFQNENVFDETGMPKERFSAKCLPNSPCSLEIQATKLEDSAVYFCASSPGSIGGHEQYFGPGTRLTVT.

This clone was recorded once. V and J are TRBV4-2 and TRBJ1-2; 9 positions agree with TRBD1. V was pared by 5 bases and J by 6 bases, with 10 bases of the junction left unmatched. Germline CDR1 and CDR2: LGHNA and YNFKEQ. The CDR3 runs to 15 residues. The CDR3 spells CASSESDRGVNGYTF. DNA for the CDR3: TGTGCCAGCAGCGAAAGTGACAGGGGGGTGAATGGCTACACCTTC.

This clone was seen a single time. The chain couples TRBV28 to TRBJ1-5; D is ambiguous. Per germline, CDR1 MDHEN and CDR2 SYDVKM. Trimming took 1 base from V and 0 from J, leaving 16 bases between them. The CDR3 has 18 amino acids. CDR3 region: CASSLSPTDWNSNQPQHF. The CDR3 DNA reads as TGTGCCAGCAGTTTATCCCCCACGGACTGGAATAGCAATCAGCCCCAGCATTTT.

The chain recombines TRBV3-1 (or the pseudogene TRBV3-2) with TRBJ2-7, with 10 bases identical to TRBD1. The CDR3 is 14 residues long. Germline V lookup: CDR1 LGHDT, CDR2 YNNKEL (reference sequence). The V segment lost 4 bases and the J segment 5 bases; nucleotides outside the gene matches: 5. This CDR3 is CASSLGQGMNEQYF. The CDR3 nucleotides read TGTGCCAGCAGCCTGGGACAGGGGATGAACGAGCAGTACTTC.

CDR3 in DNA: TGTGCCAGCAGATCCACATTGAATCAGCCCCAGCATTTT. Protein: CASRSTLNQPQHF. This chain connects TRBV6-5 to TRBJ1-5; D ambiguous. CDR3 length equals 13 residues. Germline loops: CDR1 MNHEY, CDR2 SVGAGI. The V gene lost 6 bases and the J gene lost 4 bases, with 10 bases spanning the gap.

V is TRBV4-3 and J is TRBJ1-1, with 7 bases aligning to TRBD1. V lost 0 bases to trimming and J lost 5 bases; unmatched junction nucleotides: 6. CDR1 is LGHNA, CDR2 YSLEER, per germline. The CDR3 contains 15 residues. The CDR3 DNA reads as TGCGCCAGCAGCCAAGAAGTCAGGGGGGGTACTGAAGCTTTCTTT. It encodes CASSQEVRGGTEAFF.

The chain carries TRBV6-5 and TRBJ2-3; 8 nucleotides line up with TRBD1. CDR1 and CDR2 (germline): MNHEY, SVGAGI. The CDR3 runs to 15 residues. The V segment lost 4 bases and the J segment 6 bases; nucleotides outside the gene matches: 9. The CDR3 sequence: CASSSPRTGRDTQYF. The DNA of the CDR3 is TGTGCCAGCAGTTCCCCCCGGACAGGGAGGGATACGCAGTATTTT.